This record looks at one TCR beta chain sequence and its context. Its antigen is not known. These data are taken from a study of T cells in localized non-small cell lung cancer. Produced via immunoSEQ multiplex PCR; TCRdb's table is partial and in-frame only. Of around 64,000 clones listed, approximately 91% are singletons. Findings and limits, study-wide: Adjacent uninvolved lung had the highest clonality, suggesting focused antigen responses.

V gave up 1 base and J gave up 4 bases, with 6 bases separating them. This CDR3 contains 13 residues. Germline V CDR1 and CDR2: SGHAT, FQNNGV. The TCR was taken from a man aged 40 to 70 with stage I lung adenocarcinoma. This specimen consisted of peripheral blood, obtained before any cancer treatment. The V call is TRBV11-2, the J call TRBJ2-3; D might be TRBD1 (5 bases). The CDR3 DNA reads TGTGCCAGCAGCTTAGGGGGCCCAGATACGCAGTATTTT. Translation gives CASSLGGPDTQYF.